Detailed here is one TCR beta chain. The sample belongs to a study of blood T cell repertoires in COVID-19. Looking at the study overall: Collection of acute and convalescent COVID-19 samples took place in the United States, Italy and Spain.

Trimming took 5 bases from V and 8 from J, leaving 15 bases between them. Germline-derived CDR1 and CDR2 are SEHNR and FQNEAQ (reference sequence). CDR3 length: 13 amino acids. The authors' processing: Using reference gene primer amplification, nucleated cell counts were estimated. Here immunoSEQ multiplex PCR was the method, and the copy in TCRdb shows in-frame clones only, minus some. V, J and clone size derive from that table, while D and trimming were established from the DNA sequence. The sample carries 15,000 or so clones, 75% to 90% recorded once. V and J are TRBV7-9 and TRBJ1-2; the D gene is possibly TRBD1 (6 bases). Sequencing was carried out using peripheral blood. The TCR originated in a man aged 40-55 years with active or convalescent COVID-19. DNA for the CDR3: TGTGCCAGCAGCCCGCCGAGAGGGGGAGGCTACACCTTC. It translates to CASSPPRGGGYTF.